The 15 T cell receptor beta chains given below trace back to one sample, sequenced in a study of Ad26.COV2.S vaccination and SARS-CoV-2 variants. This table comes from immunoSEQ multiplex PCR, and its TCRdb copy is limited to in-frame clones, with some not included. The sample has roughly 450,000 clones; 90% are singletons. Treatment in this sample: 15 to 20 received Ad26.COV2.S at low or high dose, single or two shots; 5 received placebo; per-sample allocation not given. At day 63 after the first vaccine or placebo injection, samples were drawn. Sample: peripheral blood, taken in a trial of Ad26.COV2.S vaccine versus placebo. The origin of the receptors is a person aged 18 to 59 who received the Ad26.COV2.S COVID-19 vaccine or a placebo.

The CDR3 here is CASSSGWNTEAFF. DNA of the CDR3: TGTGCCAGCAGCTCCGGATGGAACACTGAAGCTTTCTTT. V usage is TRBV2 and J usage is TRBJ1-1; D is undetermined. Germline V gives CDR1 SNHLY, CDR2 FYNNEI. This CDR3 comprises 13 residues. Trimming took off 6 bases at V and 1 base at J, with 9 bases between the two ends.

The J gene is TRBJ1-5, the V gene TRBV19; TRBD1 agrees at 7 bases. J gave up 5 bases and V 5 bases, and 18 bases lay outside the gene matches. This CDR3 spans 18 amino acids. Germline V gives CDR1 LNHDA, CDR2 SQIVND (reference sequence). In nucleotides, the CDR3 is TGTGCCAGTAGTGATCACCTCCGGGGGCAGGGGGGCGATCAGCCCCAGCATTTT. It is translated as CASSDHLRGQGGDQPQHF.

CDR3 DNA sequence: TGTGCCATCAATGAAGGGGGTAACTATGGCTACACCTTC. Translated, it gives CAINEGGNYGYTF. This rearrangement joins TRBV10-3 to TRBJ1-2; D may be TRBD1 (6 bases). The V gene's germline CDR1 is ENHRY and CDR2 SYGVKD. This CDR3 is 13 amino acids long. The V and J ends lost 7 bases and 1 base respectively, with 10 bases between them.

J is TRBJ2-7 and V is TRBV4-2, with D tentatively TRBD1 or TRBD2 (6 bases each). The CDR3 is made up of 15 amino acids. Germline V lookup: CDR1 LGHNA, CDR2 YNFKEQ. The V end lost 3 bases, the J end lost 1 base, and 13 bases lay between the germline ends. The CDR3 DNA reads as TGTGCCAGCAGCCATCCCGGGGGCGGATCCTACGAGCAGTACTTC. Its protein is CASSHPGGGSYEQYF.

J is TRBJ1-2 and V is TRBV2; 11 bases map to TRBD1. J gave up 8 bases and V 8 bases, and 4 bases lay outside the gene matches. CDR1 SNHLY and CDR2 FYNNEI come from the germline V gene. CDR3 length: 12 residues. The CDR3 here is CASGQGAGGYTF. The CDR3 bases are TGTGCCAGCGGACAGGGGGCTGGGGGCTACACCTTC.

The V call is TRBV11-3, the J call TRBJ2-7, with D possibly being TRBD1 (6 bases). CDR3 size: 13 residues. In germline, CDR1 is SGHNT, CDR2 YENEEA. The V gene lost 1 base and the J gene lost 3 bases, with 7 bases spanning the gap. This chain's CDR3 is CASSLGDNYEQYF. The CDR3 bases are TGTGCCAGCAGCTTAGGGGACAACTACGAGCAGTACTTC.

Only one count was recorded for this clone. This chain joins TRBV6-2 or TRBV6-3 and TRBJ2-3, with a tentative D call TRBD1 (5 bases). The ends were cut back, 2 bases at V and 1 base at J, with 10 bases in the middle. CDR1 is MNHEY, CDR2 SVGEGT, per germline. The CDR3 runs to 15 residues. CDR3 sequence reads: CASSYDRRGTDTQYF. The DNA of the CDR3 is TGTGCCAGCAGTTACGATCGCAGGGGCACAGATACGCAGTATTTT.

The genes are TRBV7-6 and TRBJ2-7; 9 bases map to TRBD1. Germline CDR1 SGHVS, CDR2 FNYEAQ. The CDR3 loop spans 15 amino acids. Trimming took 4 bases from V and 3 from J; bases not matched to a gene: 7. CDR3 DNA: TGTGCCAGCAGCTCCCAGGACAGGGGTAGCTACGAGCAGTACTTC. Amino acids: CASSSQDRGSYEQYF.

This clone turned up a few times. The chain couples TRBV5-4 to TRBJ2-7; 12 nucleotides agree with TRBD2. The CDR3 runs to 15 residues. J was trimmed by 7 bases and V by 1 base; bases with no gene match: 6. Per germline, CDR1 SGHNT and CDR2 YYREEE (reference sequence). CDR3 amino acids: CASSLSLAGGREQYF. The CDR3 DNA is TGTGCCAGCAGCTTGAGTCTAGCGGGAGGGCGTGAGCAGTACTTC.

The chain links TRBV14 to TRBJ2-1; D is uncertain. Trimming removed 0 bases from V and 3 bases from J, with 15 bases in between. The CDR3 covers 17 residues. CDR1 and CDR2 (germline): SGHDN, FVKESK. The CDR3 DNA reads as TGTGCCAGCAGCCAAGATAATAGGTTTAGGGTCTACAATGAGCAGTTCTTC. Its translation: CASSQDNRFRVYNEQFF.

This chain joins TRBV27 and TRBJ2-1; D may match TRBD1 or TRBD2 (5 bases each). The length of the CDR3 is 12 residues. V was trimmed by 8 bases and J by 6 bases, leaving 11 bases between them. Germline V CDR1 and CDR2: MNHEY, SMNVEV (reference sequence). The CDR3, as DNA: TGTGCCAGCGGGACCGCACGCAATGAGCAGTTCTTC. Translated, it gives CASGTARNEQFF.

This chain links TRBV7-3 with TRBJ2-5, with 9 bases that match TRBD2. The germline gives CDR1 SGHTA, CDR2 FQGTGA. CDR3 length: 17 residues. Trimming at V came to 0 bases and at J to 2 bases, leaving 7 bases not matched to a gene. This chain's CDR3 is CASSLTRATSGQETQYF. CDR3 nucleotide sequence: TGTGCCAGCAGCTTAACGAGGGCGACTAGCGGACAAGAGACCCAGTACTTC.

The gene calls are TRBV27 and TRBJ2-7; possibly TRBD1 for D (6 bases). The germline V gene has CDR1 MNHEY and CDR2 SMNVEV (reference sequence). V shed 5 bases and J shed 4 bases, with 12 bases lying between them. CDR3 length: 13 amino acids. CDR3 sequence (DNA): TGTGCCAGCAGTACGACAGGACCATACGAGCAGTACTTC. This codes for CASSTTGPYEQYF.

A note on this clone: An end of the junction differs from the germline gene, which may be a read error. The gene calls are TRBV6-6 and TRBJ2-7; D may match TRBD1 or TRBD2 (7 bases each). The CDR3 runs to 14 residues. CDR1 is MNHNY and CDR2 is SVGAGI in the germline V gene (reference sequence). The CDR3 DNA follows: TGTGCCTGCAGGGGGGGAGGGACGGGCTACGAGCAGTACTTC. It codes for CACRGGGTGYEQYF.

The V gene is TRBV12-3 or TRBV12-4, the J gene TRBJ2-1; D is undetermined. The CDR3 extends over 11 amino acids. Deletions cut 6 bases from V and 4 bases from J, with 4 bases between. The CDR3 region has the DNA TGTGCCAGCAGCCGGTACAATGAGCAGTTCTTC. It codes for CASSRYNEQFF.